The 24 T cell receptor beta chains in this list originate from one sample, sequenced in a study of blood T cell repertoires in COVID-19. Repertoires were generated with immunoSEQ multiplex PCR, while TCRdb's copy carries only in-frame clones and drops some. The sample lists hundreds of thousands of clones; approximately 90% were seen once. Material: PBMCs or T cells enriched from blood (not recorded which). All receptors come from a woman aged 40 to 55 who had recovered from COVID-19.

V is TRBV27 and J is TRBJ2-2, with D maybe TRBD2 (5 bases). V gave up 6 bases and J gave up 2 bases, with 10 bases separating them. Germline values: CDR1 MNHEY, CDR2 SMNVEV (reference sequence). The CDR3 length is 14 residues. As DNA, the CDR3 is TGTGCCAGCAGACGGGATCTAAACACCGGGGAGCTGTTTTTT. Residues: CASRRDLNTGELFF.

This chain connects TRBV2 to TRBJ1-2; TRBD1 matches at 10 bases. V shed 0 bases, J shed 3 bases, and the junction held 10 bases outside the gene matches. The germline V gene encodes CDR1 SNHLY and CDR2 FYNNEI. The CDR3 spans 18 residues. Here the CDR3 reads CASSEALLGTGDDYGYTF. The CDR3, as DNA: TGTGCCAGCAGTGAAGCGCTTCTGGGGACAGGGGATGACTATGGCTACACCTTC.

This clone was counted a single time. V gene TRBV18 combines with J gene TRBJ1-6; perhaps TRBD1 as D (5 bases). Germline lookup yields CDR1 KGHSH and CDR2 LQKENI. The CDR3 contains 14 residues. V was shortened by 3 bases and J by 7 bases, with 10 bases between the two germline ends. The CDR3 DNA is TGTGCCAGCTCACCGGGGCCGCTCAATTCACCCCTCCACTTT. This translates into CASSPGPLNSPLHF.

The chain combines TRBV6-5 with TRBJ1-1, with 8 nucleotides matching TRBD1. The CDR3 is made up of 14 amino acids. The junction had 8 bases not matched to a gene; V was cut back by 6 bases and J by 5 bases. Per the germline V gene, CDR1 is MNHEY and CDR2 is SVGAGI. This chain's CDR3 is CASRDGQGWTEAFF. The DNA of the CDR3 is TGTGCCAGCAGGGACGGACAGGGATGGACTGAAGCTTTCTTT.

CDR3 in amino acids: CASRSWGPFDTQYF. The CDR3 DNA reads as TGTGCCAGCAGGAGCTGGGGGCCGTTTGATACGCAGTATTTT. V is TRBV5-4 and J is TRBJ2-3, with D maybe TRBD1 (6 bases). The CDR3 contains 14 residues. V lost 5 bases to trimming and J lost 6 bases, with 16 bases between them. Germline CDR1 SGHNT, CDR2 YYREEE (reference sequence).

The chain employs TRBV19 and TRBJ2-5; possible D gene TRBD2, 6 bases. The CDR3 is made up of 14 amino acids. The germline V gene has CDR1 LNHDA and CDR2 SQIVND (reference sequence). The V and J ends lost 5 bases and 7 bases respectively, with 17 bases between them. CDR3 residues: CASSPSPGVGTQYF. The CDR3 bases are TGTGCCAGTAGTCCTAGCCCGGGGGTGGGGACCCAGTACTTC. The whole variable domain, filled in from reference TRBV19 and TRBJ2-5, reads DGGITQSPKYLFRKEGQNVTLSCEQNLNHDAMYWYRQDPGQGLRLIYYSQIVNDFQKGDIAEGYSVSREKKESFPLTVTSAQKNPTAFYLCASSPSPGVGTQYFGPGTRLLVL.

The chain has TRBV5-1 and TRBJ1-1, with D perhaps TRBD1 (5 bases). The CDR3 spans 13 residues. V was trimmed by 5 bases and J by 4 bases, leaving 12 bases between them. Per germline, CDR1 SGHRS and CDR2 YFSETQ. The CDR3 nucleotides are TGCGCCAGCAGAGGCAGGGCAGCCACTGAAGCTTTCTTT. It specifies CASRGRAATEAFF.

V usage is TRBV5-1 and J usage is TRBJ1-4, with 7 bases identical to TRBD1. The germline CDR1 and CDR2 sequences are SGHRS and YFSETQ. V shed 4 bases, J shed 1 base, and the junction held 4 bases outside the gene matches. The CDR3 has 15 residues. CDR3 sequence: CASSDRDRTNEKLFF. CDR3 in DNA: TGCGCCAGCAGCGATCGGGACAGAACTAATGAAAAACTGTTTTTT.

Remarks on this clone: This specimen includes other DNA sequences encoding the same CDR3. The chain recombines TRBV18 with TRBJ1-1; TRBD1 might be the D (5 bases). This CDR3 has 14 amino acids. Trimming removed 2 bases at V and 2 bases at J, with 9 bases between. CDR1 KGHSH and CDR2 LQKENI come from the germline V gene. The CDR3 sequence is CASSPTGLNTEAFF. CDR3 nucleotides: TGTGCCAGCTCACCAACGGGACTCAACACTGAAGCTTTCTTT.

This clone turned up a few times. The V gene is TRBV7-9, the J gene TRBJ2-3, with a possible D match to TRBD1 (5 bases). Germline values: CDR1 SEHNR, CDR2 FQNEAQ (reference sequence). Trimming removed 3 bases at V and 0 bases at J, with 10 bases between. This CDR3 comprises 15 residues. The CDR3 protein is CASSFRTTSTDTQYF. The CDR3, as DNA: TGTGCCAGCAGCTTTAGGACAACTAGCACAGATACGCAGTATTTT.

The CDR3: CASSLGQGEAFF. Here the CDR3 DNA reads TGTGCCAGCAGCTTAGGGCAGGGCGAAGCTTTCTTT. The rearrangement joins TRBV11-3 to TRBJ1-1, with TRBD1 as a possible D gene (5 bases). V was clipped by 1 base and J by 8 bases, with 8 bases between them. The CDR3 contains 12 residues. CDR1 and CDR2 (germline): SGHNT, YENEEA.

The chain has TRBV10-3 and TRBJ1-1, with D unresolved. Germline-derived CDR1 and CDR2 are ENHRY and SYGVKD. Trimming stripped 10 bases from V and 1 base from J, with 13 bases between. The CDR3 consists of 13 residues. The CDR3 loop is CATRLGGNTEAFF. DNA of the CDR3: TGTGCCACCCGCTTGGGAGGGAACACTGAAGCTTTCTTT.

This rearrangement joins TRBV7-2 to TRBJ2-6; D is possibly TRBD2 (5 bases). The ends were cut back, 0 bases at V and 3 bases at J, with 6 bases in the middle. The length of the CDR3 is 15 residues. Per germline, CDR1 SGHTA and CDR2 FQGNSA. The CDR3 is CASSLAGVGANVLTF. DNA for the CDR3: TGTGCCAGCAGCTTAGCCGGGGTTGGGGCCAACGTCCTGACTTTC.

The chain employs TRBV19 and TRBJ1-4; 8 bases match TRBD1. The CDR3 extends over 16 amino acids. V was clipped by 3 bases and J by 7 bases; unmatched bases: 10. Germline loops: CDR1 LNHDA, CDR2 SQIVND (reference sequence). For the CDR3, the DNA is TGTGCCAGTAGTATTCGTCAGGGGGCTGATGGTGAAAAACTGTTTTTT. This sequence encodes CASSIRQGADGEKLFF.

The CDR3 loop reads CASSSGTGGDLLDEQYF. In DNA, the CDR3 is TGTGCCAGTAGTTCCGGGACAGGAGGGGATTTGTTGGACGAGCAGTACTTC. J is TRBJ2-7 and V is TRBV19, with 8 bases matching TRBD1. The CDR3 is 17 residues long. Germline V gene sequence: CDR1 LNHDA, CDR2 SQIVND (reference sequence). V lost 5 bases to trimming and J lost 5 bases; unmatched junction nucleotides: 17.

The genes are TRBV24-1 and TRBJ2-1, with D possibly being TRBD2 (5 bases). Germline CDR1 KGHDR, CDR2 SFDVKD. V lost 6 bases and J lost 0, with 8 bases in between. The CDR3 is made up of 14 amino acids. DNA of the CDR3: TGTGCCACCAGTCCGGGGAGCTCCTACAATGAGCAGTTCTTC. Translated: CATSPGSSYNEQFF.

As for this clone: One end of the junction varies from germline; a read error may be responsible. The chain joins TRBV7-7 to TRBJ2-1, with TRBD2 as a possible D gene (7 bases). This CDR3 is built from 16 residues. Germline V gene lookup returns CDR1 SSHAT and CDR2 FNYEAQ (reference sequence). CDR3 sequence reads: CASSRALAEGENEQFF. The CDR3 region has the DNA TGTGCTAGCAGCCGGGCCCTAGCGGAGGGGGAAAATGAGCAGTTCTTC.

This chain links TRBV3-1 (or the pseudogene TRBV3-2) with TRBJ2-5; 7 positions agree with TRBD2. CDR1 and CDR2 (germline): LGHDT, YNNKEL (reference sequence). V gave up 0 bases and J gave up 2 bases; unmatched junction bases: 3. The CDR3 runs 15 residues. The CDR3 loop reads CASSQDYGRQETQYF. The CDR3 DNA is TGTGCCAGCAGCCAAGATTACGGGAGGCAAGAGACCCAGTACTTC.

V gene TRBV29-1 combines with J gene TRBJ2-7; 7 positions match TRBD1. Germline CDR1 SQVTM, CDR2 ANQGSEA. The CDR3 consists of 13 residues. V dropped 6 bases and J dropped 2; count of bases not matched to a gene: 7. CDR3 amino acids: CSVVRDSPYEQYF. CDR3 DNA: TGCAGCGTGGTCCGGGACAGCCCCTACGAGCAGTACTTC.

This chain connects TRBV19 to TRBJ1-2; 10 bases map to TRBD1. Germline V gene lookup returns CDR1 LNHDA and CDR2 SQIVND (reference sequence). V lost 4 bases to trimming and J lost 7 bases; unmatched junction nucleotides: 6. This CDR3 region has 14 residues. CDR3 sequence reads: CASSTRQGATGYTF. CDR3 bases: TGTGCCAGTAGTACAAGACAGGGGGCGACTGGCTACACCTTC.

Comment on this clone: Other nucleotide sequences from this sample produce the same CDR3. The CDR3 protein is CASSFAENQPQHF. The DNA for the CDR3 is TGTGCCAGCAGTTTTGCCGAGAATCAGCCCCAGCATTTT. The V call is TRBV12-3 or TRBV12-4, the J call TRBJ1-5; D is ambiguous. Trimming pared 3 bases from V and 4 bases from J, leaving 7 bases between. This CDR3 is built from 13 residues.

This chain joins TRBV25-1 and TRBJ1-1; D perhaps matches TRBD1 (5 bases). V lost 1 base to trimming and J lost 6 bases, with 21 bases between them. The CDR3 is 17 residues long. The germline CDR1 and CDR2 sequences are MGHDK and SYGVNS. The CDR3 region is CASSELGGSVKDAEAFF. The CDR3 coding sequence is TGTGCCAGCAGTGAATTGGGGGGAAGTGTTAAAGACGCTGAAGCTTTCTTT.

The rearrangement uses TRBV6-5 and TRBJ2-5; TRBD1 agrees at 7 bases. The ends lost 6 bases at V and 5 bases at J; junction bases unmatched: 9. There are 14 residues in the CDR3. The germline V gene has CDR1 MNHEY and CDR2 SVGAGI. CDR3 nucleotides: TGTGCCAGCAGCCGGGACAGTCCCCGGGAGACCCAGTACTTC. Protein: CASSRDSPRETQYF.

The J gene is TRBJ1-4, the V gene TRBV19; TRBD1 is a possible D gene (5 bases). From germline, CDR1 is LNHDA and CDR2 SQIVND (reference sequence). V was trimmed by 3 bases and J by 5 bases, leaving 10 bases between them. The CDR3 is made up of 14 amino acids. The CDR3 here is CASSMGLLNEKLFF. The CDR3 nucleotides read TGTGCCAGTAGTATGGGACTCCTGAATGAAAAACTGTTTTTT.